This T cell receptor beta chain is from a study of shared clonotypes between healthy human individuals. Generated by immunoSEQ multiplex PCR, the TCRdb table keeps only in-frame clones and is missing some. The table records some 380,000 clones, 96% of them present only once. This CDR3 has 19 amino acids. V was pared by 3 bases and J by 0 bases, with 14 bases of the junction left unmatched. CDR1 SGHDT and CDR2 YYEEEE come from the germline V gene. This sequence was found in a man between 25 and 39 years old in good health. Material for sequencing was memory CD8+ T cells sorted from blood. Indicated subset: CD45RO+ cells pooled with CCR7-negative TemRA cells. The V gene is TRBV5-6, the J gene TRBJ2-1, with 8 bases that match TRBD2. The CDR3 spells CASSSSTGGRASSYNEQFF. DNA of the CDR3: TGTGCCAGCAGCTCGTCCACGGGGGGGCGAGCGAGCTCCTACAATGAGCAGTTCTTC.